Below are 23 T cell receptor beta chains sequenced from a single sample in a study of early T cells in non-severe SARS-CoV-2 infection. Using its own MiXCR run on the 5' RACE reads, TCRdb lists one record per CDR3 protein. The profile shows 27,000 or so distinct CDR3 sequences, roughly 3% of them singletons. The source material was whole blood. These receptors originate from an adult who was a healthcare worker with PCR-confirmed SARS-CoV-2 infection or an uninfected control (not recorded which).

This clonotype was counted ten times or more. This chain uses TRBV5-1 with TRBJ2-5; TRBD2 might be the D (5 bases). The ends were cut back, 3 bases at V and 7 bases at J, with 16 bases in the middle. Germline V lookup: CDR1 SGHRS, CDR2 YFSETQ. CDR3 length: 14 residues. CDR3 region: CASSSDGGYRTQYF. CDR3 nucleotide sequence: TGCGCCAGCAGCTCGGACGGAGGTTACAGGACCCAGTACTTC.

By frequency in the sample, this clonotype is medium-sized. This chain uses TRBV27 with TRBJ2-7; D tentatively fits TRBD1 or TRBD2 (5 bases each). This CDR3 spans 12 amino acids. Trimming shortened V by 6 bases and J by 0 bases, and 6 bases separated the two germline ends. Germline values: CDR1 MNHEY, CDR2 SMNVEV (reference sequence). DNA for the CDR3: TGTGCCAGCAGGGGGGACTCCTACGAGCAGTACGTC. Translating it yields CASRGDSYEQYV.

This clonotype has ten or more counts. V and J are TRBV2 and TRBJ2-5; D is unclear. This CDR3 contains 11 residues. The V end was cut by 7 bases, the J end by 5 bases, with 8 bases between. Germline values: CDR1 SNHLY, CDR2 FYNNEI. The CDR3 is CASKAVETQYF. In DNA form, the CDR3 reads TGTGCCAGCAAGGCAGTGGAGACCCAGTACTTC.

This clonotype was seen a handful of times. J is TRBJ2-6 and V is TRBV29-1, with D unresolved. Trimming took off 0 bases at V and 4 bases at J, with 13 bases between the two ends. This CDR3 comprises 16 residues. Germline V lookup: CDR1 SQVTM, CDR2 ANQGSEA. CDR3 nucleotide sequence: TGCAGCGTTGAAGATCCCACAAGTGGCGGGGCCAACGTCCTGACTTTC. This encodes CSVEDPTSGGANVLTF. The complete variable domain, with remaining parts taken from reference TRBV29-1 and TRBJ2-6, reads SAVISQKPSRDICQRGTSLTIQCQVDSQVTMMFWYRQQPGQSLTLIATANQGSEATYESGFVIDKFPISRPNLTFSTLTVSNMSPEDSSIYLCSVEDPTSGGANVLTFGAGSRLTVL.

CDR3 bases: TGTGCCAGCAGCCTAGCGTTTGATACGCAGTATTTT. It translates to CASSLAFDTQYF. This sequence joins TRBV2 and TRBJ2-3; D perhaps matches TRBD2 (6 bases). This CDR3 comprises 12 residues. With 6 bases removed from V and 6 bases from J, the gap between germline ends came to 10 bases. Germline V gene sequence: CDR1 SNHLY, CDR2 FYNNEI.

This clonotype was detected ten times or more. The chain has TRBV6-4 and TRBJ2-5, with 7 bases that match TRBD2. The trim removed 2 bases at V and 5 bases at J, leaving 20 bases unmatched. The CDR3 runs 19 residues. The V gene's germline CDR1 is MRHNA and CDR2 SNTAGT. The CDR3 DNA reads TGTGCCAGCAGTGACCGTGAAAATGAGGGAGGGGAGGTGTCGGAGACCCAGTACTTC. Translation: CASSDRENEGGEVSETQYF.

This clonotype has ten or more counts. The CDR3 nucleotides read TGTGCCAGCAGTTTATTTGGGACAGGGGTTTACAATGAGCAGTTCTTC. Its translation: CASSLFGTGVYNEQFF. J is TRBJ2-1 and V is TRBV27; 10 bases line up with TRBD1. Germline CDR1 reads MNHEY; CDR2 reads SMNVEV (reference sequence). V shed 1 base and J 4 bases; nucleotides not matched to a gene: 4. The CDR3 extends over 16 amino acids.

This clonotype was counted ten times or more. The chain employs TRBV29-1 and TRBJ1-5; possibly TRBD1 for D (6 bases). The CDR3 contains 14 residues. Trimming cost V 6 bases and J 0 bases, with 12 bases left between them. CDR1 is SQVTM, CDR2 ANQGSEA, per germline. CDR3 nucleotide sequence: TGCAGCGTCTCTACAGGGTTTAGCAATCAGCCCCAGCATTTT. Translating gives CSVSTGFSNQPQHF.

This clonotype was seen repeatedly, ten times or more. The genes are TRBV5-6 and TRBJ2-7, with D maybe TRBD1 (7 bases). Deletions cut 3 bases from V and 6 bases from J, with 16 bases between. Germline V CDR1 and CDR2: SGHDT, YYEEEE. CDR3 length: 14 amino acids. CDR3 protein: CASSYRNRGGEQYV. In nucleotides, the CDR3 is TGTGCCAGCAGCTACCGAAACAGGGGAGGCGAGCAGTACGTC.

Ten or more counts support this clonotype. The chain links TRBV7-3 to TRBJ2-5; D gene unclear. The V end lost 0 bases, the J end lost 5 bases, and 13 bases lay between the germline ends. Per germline, CDR1 SGHTA and CDR2 FQGTGA. The CDR3 runs to 15 residues. CDR3 nucleotides: TGTGCCAGCAGCTTAACCCCGAGTAGGGTGGAGACCCAGTACTTC. This gives the protein CASSLTPSRVETQYF. Complete variable domain (other parts from reference TRBV7-3 and TRBJ2-5): GAGVSQTPSNKVTEKGKYVELRCDPISGHTALYWYRQSLGQGPEFLIYFQGTGAADDSGLPNDRFFAVRPEGSVSTLKIQRTERGDSAVYLCASSLTPSRVETQYFGPGTRLLVL.

This clonotype has at least ten counts. This chain connects TRBV2 to TRBJ1-2; 7 bases map to TRBD1. Germline trimming cut 2 bases from V and 3 bases from J; bases unmatched to any gene: 0. The V gene's germline CDR1 is SNHLY and CDR2 FYNNEI. The CDR3 sequence is 13 residues long. The CDR3 coding sequence is TGTGCCAGCAGTGAACAGGGGGACTATGGCTACACCTTC. It translates to CASSEQGDYGYTF.

The J gene is TRBJ2-1, the V gene TRBV6-4, with 8 positions matching TRBD1. The junction had 3 bases not matched to a gene; V was cut back by 4 bases and J by 1 base. CDR1 and CDR2 from the germline V gene are MRHNA and SNTAGT. CDR3 size: 15 residues. The DNA for the CDR3 is TGTGCCAGCAGTGGGGGGACAGGTTCCTACAATGAGCAGTTCTTC. Translation gives CASSGGTGSYNEQFF.

The V gene is TRBV4-1, the J gene TRBJ2-1; TRBD2 is a possible D gene (6 bases). Germline CDR1 MGHRA, CDR2 YSYEKL. This CDR3 is built from 15 residues. Trimming cost V 3 bases and J 7 bases, with 16 bases left between them. The CDR3 region has the DNA TGCGCCAGCAGCCACGAAGGGGCGGGAACTAATGAGCAGTTCTTC. It encodes CASSHEGAGTNEQFF.

This clonotype was observed many times. The chain is built from TRBV4-1 and TRBJ1-4; a possible D gene is TRBD1 (5 bases). Between the trimmed V and J ends, which lost 1 base and 3 bases, there was a span of 18 bases. The CDR3 spans 18 residues. The germline CDR1 and CDR2 sequences are MGHRA and YSYEKL. The DNA of the CDR3 is TGCGCCAGCAGCCAAGTTCGGATGCGGGGCCGCCCTAATGAAAAACTGTTTTTT. As protein: CASSQVRMRGRPNEKLFF.

This clonotype was counted between two and nine times. The chain links TRBV2 to TRBJ2-7, with 10 bases fitting TRBD2. Germline CDR1 is SNHLY and CDR2 is FYNNEI. The CDR3 length is 15 residues. V trimming: 6 bases; J trimming: 0 bases; junction bases outside the gene matches: 5. The CDR3 coding sequence is TGTGCCAGCAGAGCGGGGGGGTCAGACTCCTACGAGCAGTACGTC. This encodes CASRAGGSDSYEQYV.

This clonotype has a count of ten or more. The chain employs TRBV6-5 and TRBJ2-6, with 11 bases aligning to TRBD1. CDR1 and CDR2 from the germline V gene are MNHEY and SVGAGI. This CDR3 is built from 15 residues. V was clipped by 8 bases and J by 3 bases; unmatched bases: 3. CDR3 region: CASWTGGYGANVLTF. CDR3 nucleotides: TGTGCCAGCTGGACAGGGGGCTATGGGGCCAACGTCCTGACTTTC.

This clonotype is labeled as medium-sized. This chain links TRBV20-1 with TRBJ1-3, with D hard to call. V was shortened by 0 bases and J by 3 bases, with 6 bases between the two germline ends. Germline V gene data show CDR1 as DFQATT and CDR2 as SNEGSKA (reference sequence). This CDR3 contains 13 residues. The CDR3: CSARDGVGNTIYF. As DNA, the CDR3 is TGCAGTGCTAGAGATGGGGTTGGAAACACCATATATTTT.

This chain connects TRBV15 to TRBJ1-1, with 7 bases aligning to TRBD1. J was trimmed by 3 bases and V by 3 bases; bases with no gene match: 4. The germline gives CDR1 LNHNV, CDR2 YYDKDF (reference sequence). This CDR3 region has 14 residues. CDR3 protein: CATSRTGRDTEAFF. CDR3 DNA: TGTGCCACCAGCAGGACAGGGCGGGACACTGAAGCTTTCTTT.

This clonotype was detected ten times or more. The rearrangement joins TRBV18 to TRBJ1-5; no clear D. V shed 2 bases and J shed 3 bases, with 5 bases lying between them. Germline assignment: CDR1 KGHSH and CDR2 LQKENI. This CDR3 has 13 residues. In nucleotides, the CDR3 is TGTGCCAGCTCACCAGAGAACAATCAGCCCCAGCATTTT. It specifies CASSPENNQPQHF. The full variable domain, its missing parts supplied by reference TRBV18 and TRBJ1-5, is NAGVMQNPRHLVRRRGQEARLRCSPMKGHSHVYWYRQLPEEGLKFMVYLQKENIIDESGMPKERFSAEFPKEGPSILRIQQVVRGDSAAYFCASSPENNQPQHFGDGTRLSIL.

This clonotype was counted between two and nine times. The gene calls are TRBV7-9 and TRBJ1-1, with 9 bases aligning to TRBD1. Germline V CDR1 and CDR2: SEHNR, FQNEAQ (reference sequence). Trimming cost V 5 bases and J 5 bases; bases outside gene matches: 6. There are 14 residues in the CDR3. The CDR3 coding sequence is TGTGCCAGCAGCGGACGGGACAGGGTTACTGAAGCTTTCTTT. It codes for CASSGRDRVTEAFF.

The chain combines TRBV10-3 with TRBJ2-3; 8 bases fit TRBD2. The ends lost 10 bases at V and 5 bases at J; junction bases unmatched: 11. Germline lookup yields CDR1 ENHRY and CDR2 SYGVKD. The CDR3 contains 14 residues. The CDR3 DNA reads TGTGCCACCGCCGCGGGGGGCTGGATAGATACGCAGTATTTT. This sequence encodes CATAAGGWIDTQYF.

This clonotype was counted ten times or more. The chain links TRBV11-3 to TRBJ2-1, with D perhaps matching TRBD2 (7 bases). This CDR3 is built from 17 residues. Germline CDR1 SGHNT, CDR2 YENEEA. Trimming took off 4 bases at V and 2 bases at J, with 18 bases between the two ends. DNA for the CDR3: TGTGCCAGCAGCTCGTTGGGGGGGGCGAGGGCCTACAATGAGCAGTTCTTC. It is translated as CASSSLGGARAYNEQFF.

This clonotype showed up many times. The chain employs TRBV2 and TRBJ2-3; D is uncertain. V lost 4 bases and J lost 2, with 13 bases in between. CDR3 length: 15 residues. CDR1 is SNHLY, CDR2 FYNNEI, per germline. The CDR3 spells CASSVGREPTDTQYF. CDR3 sequence (DNA): TGTGCCAGCAGTGTTGGCCGAGAACCCACAGATACGCAGTATTTT.